This paragraph covers one TCR beta chain sequence. Its antigen remains unknown. This sample stems from a study of cytomegalovirus exposure and HLA in healthy donors. Study-wide context: There were 300 to 400 genotyped donors. Of these, roughly 84% fell in the genetic ancestry cluster associated with self-reported Caucasian donors.

The study ran its PCR with 60 Vbeta and 13 Jbeta primers. The table came from immunoSEQ multiplex PCR; TCRdb's copy has only in-frame clones and leaves some out. The top ten clones hold approximately 1% of a sample with roughly 120,000 clones, 80% to 85% of them seen once. Study-wide results and limits: Researchers reported from a later analysis that most CMV-associated TCR beta chains appeared HLA-restricted. Most TCR sequences proved rare, with some public TCRs found in many donors.

Germline V lookup: CDR1 SNHLY, CDR2 FYNNEI. This CDR3 is built from 14 residues. Sequencing was done on a sample of PBMCs. The chain uses TRBV2 and TRBJ2-5; TRBD1 agrees at 11 bases. The DNA matches TRBJ2-7 better at its end, which makes the J call doubtful. This receptor was obtained from a human donor in good health. CDR3 DNA: TGTGCCAGCAGGGTGGACAGGGGGCTATACGAGCAGTACTTC. It translates to CASRVDRGLYEQYF.